This T cell receptor (beta chain) was recovered during a study of OX40 agonist ivuxolimab in advanced cancers. Study conclusions and caveats: Clonal expansion was seen in CD4+ and CD8+ blood T cells by week 6 at 0.1 to 3.0 mg/kg. The mean number of expanded clones was higher in CD8+ T cells than in CD4+. Expanded peripheral T-cell antigen specificity went undetermined.

On this clone: Its antigen is not known.

Baseline was the first blood sampling point, followed by cycle 4 day 1 and cycle 7 day 1. Produced via immunoSEQ multiplex PCR; TCRdb's table is partial and in-frame only. The sample consists of approximately 66,000 clones, approximately 90% of them appearing once. The V end lost 0 bases, the J end lost 5 bases, and 9 bases lay between the germline ends. The CDR3 loop spans 14 amino acids. Germline V CDR1 and CDR2: SGHDT, YYEEEE. The gene calls are TRBV5-6 and TRBJ1-5; no firm D call. The sequence was obtained from an adult with an advanced solid tumor such as melanoma, head and neck, liver or kidney cancer. Source: CD4+ or CD8+ T cells sorted from blood, taken in a trial of the OX40 agonist ivuxolimab. The chain's CDR3 is CASSLGTVHQPQHF. The CDR3 coding sequence is TGTGCCAGCAGCTTGGGAACGGTACATCAGCCCCAGCATTTT. Looking up the rest from reference TRBV5-6 and TRBJ1-5 gives the full variable domain: DAGVTQSPTHLIKTRGQQVTLRCSPKSGHDTVSWYQQALGQGPQFIFQYYEEEERQRGNFPDRFSGHQFPNYSSELNVNALLLGDSALYLCASSLGTVHQPQHFGDGTRLSIL.